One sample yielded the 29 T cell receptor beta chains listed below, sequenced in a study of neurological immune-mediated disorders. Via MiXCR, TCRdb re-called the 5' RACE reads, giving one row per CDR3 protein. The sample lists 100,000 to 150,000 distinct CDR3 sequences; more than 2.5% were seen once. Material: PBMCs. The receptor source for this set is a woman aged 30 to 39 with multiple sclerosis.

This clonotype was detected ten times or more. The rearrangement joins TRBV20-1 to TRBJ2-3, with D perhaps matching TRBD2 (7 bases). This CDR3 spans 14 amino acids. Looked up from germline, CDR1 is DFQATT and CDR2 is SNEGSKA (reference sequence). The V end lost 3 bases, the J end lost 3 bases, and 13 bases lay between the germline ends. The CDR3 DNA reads TGCAGTGCTAGGGGGGGGCAGGGGACAGATACGCAGTATTTT. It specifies CSARGGQGTDTQYF.

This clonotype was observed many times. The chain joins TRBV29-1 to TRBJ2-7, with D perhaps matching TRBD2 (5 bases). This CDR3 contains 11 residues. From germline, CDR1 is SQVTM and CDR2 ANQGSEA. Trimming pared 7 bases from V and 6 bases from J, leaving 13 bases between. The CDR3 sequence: CSAAETSEQYF. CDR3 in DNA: TGCAGCGCTGCTGAAACTAGCGAGCAGTACTTC.

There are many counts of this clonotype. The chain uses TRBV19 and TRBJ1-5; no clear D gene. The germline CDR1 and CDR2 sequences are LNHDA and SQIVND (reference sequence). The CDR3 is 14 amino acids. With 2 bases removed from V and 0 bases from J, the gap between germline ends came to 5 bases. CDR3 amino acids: CASSILDSNQPQHF. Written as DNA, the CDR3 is TGTGCCAGTAGTATACTGGATAGCAATCAGCCCCAGCATTTT. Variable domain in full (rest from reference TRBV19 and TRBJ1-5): DGGITQSPKYLFRKEGQNVTLSCEQNLNHDAMYWYRQDPGQGLRLIYYSQIVNDFQKGDIAEGYSVSREKKESFPLTVTSAQKNPTAFYLCASSILDSNQPQHFGDGTRLSIL.

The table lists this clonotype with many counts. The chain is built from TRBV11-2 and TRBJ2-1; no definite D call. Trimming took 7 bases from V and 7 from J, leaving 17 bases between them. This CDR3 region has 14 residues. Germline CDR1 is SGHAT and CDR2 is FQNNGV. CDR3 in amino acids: CASTTVGPMNEQFF. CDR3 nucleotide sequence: TGTGCCAGCACCACGGTTGGGCCGATGAATGAGCAGTTCTTC.

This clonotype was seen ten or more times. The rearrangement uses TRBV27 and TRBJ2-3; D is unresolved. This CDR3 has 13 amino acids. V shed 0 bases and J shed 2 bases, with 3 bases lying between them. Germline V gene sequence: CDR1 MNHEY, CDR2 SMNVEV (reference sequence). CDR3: CASSLSYTDTQYF. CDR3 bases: TGTGCCAGCAGTTTATCATACACAGATACGCAGTATTTT.

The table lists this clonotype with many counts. CDR3: CAGGLDDNEQFF. CDR3 DNA: TGTGCCGGGGGCCTAGACGACAATGAGCAGTTCTTC. The chain employs TRBV2 and TRBJ2-1; weak D call: TRBD1 (6 bases). The V and J ends lost 11 bases and 5 bases respectively, with 13 bases between them. The CDR3 loop spans 12 amino acids. Germline lookup yields CDR1 SNHLY and CDR2 FYNNEI.

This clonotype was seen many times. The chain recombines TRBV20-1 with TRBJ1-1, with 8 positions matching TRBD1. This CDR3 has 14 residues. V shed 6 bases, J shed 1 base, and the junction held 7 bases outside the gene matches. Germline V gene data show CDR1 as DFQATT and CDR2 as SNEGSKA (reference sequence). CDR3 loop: CSASQGATNTEAFF. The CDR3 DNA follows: TGCAGTGCCAGCCAGGGGGCCACGAACACTGAAGCTTTCTTT.

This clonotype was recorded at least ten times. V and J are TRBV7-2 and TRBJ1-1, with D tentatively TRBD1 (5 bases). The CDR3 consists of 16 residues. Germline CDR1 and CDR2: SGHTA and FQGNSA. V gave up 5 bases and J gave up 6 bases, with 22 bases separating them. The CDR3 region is CASSPDRTGARAEAFF. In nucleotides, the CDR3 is TGTGCCAGCAGCCCCGACCGGACTGGGGCGAGGGCTGAAGCTTTCTTT.

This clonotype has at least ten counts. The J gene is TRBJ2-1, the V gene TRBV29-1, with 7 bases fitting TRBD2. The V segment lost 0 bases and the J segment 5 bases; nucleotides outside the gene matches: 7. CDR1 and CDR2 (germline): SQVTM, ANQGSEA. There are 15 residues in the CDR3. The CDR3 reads CSVEDAGVTDNEQFF. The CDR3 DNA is TGCAGCGTTGAAGATGCGGGGGTCACGGACAATGAGCAGTTCTTC.

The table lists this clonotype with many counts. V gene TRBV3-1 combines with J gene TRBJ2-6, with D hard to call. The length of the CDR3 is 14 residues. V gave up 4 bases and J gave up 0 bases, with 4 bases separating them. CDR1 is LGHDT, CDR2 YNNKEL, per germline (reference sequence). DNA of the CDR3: TGTGCCAGCAGCCTACTCTCTGGGGCCAACGTCCTGACTTTC. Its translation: CASSLLSGANVLTF. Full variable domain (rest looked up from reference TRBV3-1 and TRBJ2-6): DTAVSQTPKYLVTQMGNDKSIKCEQNLGHDTMYWYKQDSKKFLKIMFSYNNKELIINETVPNRFSPKSPDKAHLNLHINSLELGDSAVYFCASSLLSGANVLTFGAGSRLTVL.

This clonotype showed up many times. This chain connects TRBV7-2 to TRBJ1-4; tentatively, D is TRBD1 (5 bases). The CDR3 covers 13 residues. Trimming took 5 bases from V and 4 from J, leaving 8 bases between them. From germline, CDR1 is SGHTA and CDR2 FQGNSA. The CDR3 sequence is CASSRQFNEKLFF. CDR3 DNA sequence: TGTGCCAGCAGCCGACAGTTTAATGAAAAACTGTTTTTT.

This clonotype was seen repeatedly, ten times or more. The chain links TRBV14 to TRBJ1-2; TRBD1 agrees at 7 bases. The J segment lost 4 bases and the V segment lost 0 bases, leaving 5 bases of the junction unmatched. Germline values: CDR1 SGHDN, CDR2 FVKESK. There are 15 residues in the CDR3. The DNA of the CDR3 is TGTGCCAGCAGCCAAGATTCGACAGGGCGCTATGGCTACACCTTC. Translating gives CASSQDSTGRYGYTF.

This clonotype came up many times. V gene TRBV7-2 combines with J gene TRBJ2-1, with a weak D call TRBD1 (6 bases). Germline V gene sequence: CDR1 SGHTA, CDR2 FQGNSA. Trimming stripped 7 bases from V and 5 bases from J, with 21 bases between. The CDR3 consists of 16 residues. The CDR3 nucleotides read TGTGCCAGCAACCCCTTTCCGGGACACGGTAACAATGAGCAGTTCTTC. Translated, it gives CASNPFPGHGNNEQFF.

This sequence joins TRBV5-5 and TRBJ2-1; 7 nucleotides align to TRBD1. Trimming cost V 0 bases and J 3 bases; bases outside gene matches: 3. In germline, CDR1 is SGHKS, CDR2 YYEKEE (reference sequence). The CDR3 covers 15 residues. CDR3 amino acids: CASSLGDSHYNEQFF. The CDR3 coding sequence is TGTGCCAGCAGCTTGGGGGACAGCCACTACAATGAGCAGTTCTTC.

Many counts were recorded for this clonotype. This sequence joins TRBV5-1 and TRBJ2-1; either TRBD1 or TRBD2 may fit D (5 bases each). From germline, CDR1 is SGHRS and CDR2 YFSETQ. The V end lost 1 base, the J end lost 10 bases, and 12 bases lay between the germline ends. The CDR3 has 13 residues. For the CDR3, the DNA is TGCGCCAGCAGCTTGCAGTCAGGGAGAGAGCAGTTCTTC. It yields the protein CASSLQSGREQFF.

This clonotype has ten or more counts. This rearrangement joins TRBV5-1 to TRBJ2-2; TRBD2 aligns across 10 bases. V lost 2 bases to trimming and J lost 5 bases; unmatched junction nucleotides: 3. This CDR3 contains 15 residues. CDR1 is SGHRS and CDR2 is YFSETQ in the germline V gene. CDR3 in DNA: TGCGCCAGCAGCTTTCTAGCGGGAGTAACCGGGGAGCTGTTTTTT. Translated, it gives CASSFLAGVTGELFF. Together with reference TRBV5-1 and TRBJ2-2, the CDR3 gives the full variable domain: KAGVTQTPRYLIKTRGQQVTLSCSPISGHRSVSWYQQTPGQGLQFLFEYFSETQRNKGNFPGRFSGRQFSNSRSEMNVSTLELGDSALYLCASSFLAGVTGELFFGEGSRLTVL.

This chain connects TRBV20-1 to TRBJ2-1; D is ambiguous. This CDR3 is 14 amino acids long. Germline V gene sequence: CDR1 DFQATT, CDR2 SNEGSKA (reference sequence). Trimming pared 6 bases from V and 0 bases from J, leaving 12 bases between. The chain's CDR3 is CSATARPSYNEQFF. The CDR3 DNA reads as TGCAGTGCCACCGCGCGGCCCTCCTACAATGAGCAGTTCTTC.

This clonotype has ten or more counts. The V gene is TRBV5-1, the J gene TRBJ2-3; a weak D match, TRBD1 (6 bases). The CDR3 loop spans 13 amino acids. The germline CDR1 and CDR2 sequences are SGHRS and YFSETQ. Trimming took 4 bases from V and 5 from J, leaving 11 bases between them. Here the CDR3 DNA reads TGCGCCAGCAGCCCCCAAGGGGGAGATACGCAGTATTTT. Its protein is CASSPQGGDTQYF.

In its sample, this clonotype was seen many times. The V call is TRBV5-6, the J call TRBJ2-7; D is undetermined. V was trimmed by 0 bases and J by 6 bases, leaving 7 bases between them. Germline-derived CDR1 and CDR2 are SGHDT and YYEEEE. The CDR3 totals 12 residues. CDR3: CASSLGDREQYF. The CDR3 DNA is TGTGCCAGCAGCTTGGGCGATCGCGAGCAGTACTTC.

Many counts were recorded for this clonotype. CDR3 amino acids: CASNKGRAETQYF. CDR3 sequence (DNA): TGCGCCAGCAATAAGGGACGGGCAGAGACCCAGTACTTC. The genes are TRBV5-1 and TRBJ2-5, with D perhaps TRBD1 or TRBD2 (5 bases each). This CDR3 has 13 amino acids. Germline V gives CDR1 SGHRS, CDR2 YFSETQ. V lost 6 bases and J 4 bases, leaving 13 bases between the germline ends.

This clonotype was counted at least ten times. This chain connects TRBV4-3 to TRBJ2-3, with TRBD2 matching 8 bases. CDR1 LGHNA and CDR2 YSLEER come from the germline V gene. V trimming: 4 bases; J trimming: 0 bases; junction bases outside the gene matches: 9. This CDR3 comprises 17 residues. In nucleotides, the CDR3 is TGCGCCAGCAGCCGCCAAGTGGCTAGCGGGAGCACAGATACGCAGTATTTT. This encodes CASSRQVASGSTDTQYF.

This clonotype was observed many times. CDR3 region: CSAGAGTSGADTQYF. Written as DNA, the CDR3 is TGCAGTGCCGGTGCCGGGACTAGCGGGGCCGATACGCAGTATTTT. This chain joins TRBV20-1 and TRBJ2-3, with TRBD2 identical over 13 bases. Germline CDR1 DFQATT, CDR2 SNEGSKA (reference sequence). The CDR3 has 15 residues. V shed 6 bases, J shed 6 bases, and the junction held 9 bases outside the gene matches.

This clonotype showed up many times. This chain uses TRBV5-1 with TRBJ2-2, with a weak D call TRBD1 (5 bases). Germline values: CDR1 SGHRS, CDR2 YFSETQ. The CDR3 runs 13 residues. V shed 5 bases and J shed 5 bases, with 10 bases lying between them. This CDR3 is CASSHDRTGELFF. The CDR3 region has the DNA TGCGCCAGCAGTCACGACAGAACCGGGGAGCTGTTTTTT.

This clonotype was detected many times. The CDR3 here is CASSGGGSLHF. The DNA for the CDR3 is TGTGCCAGCAGTGGTGGTGGATCCCTCCACTTT. The chain carries TRBV12-3 or TRBV12-4 and TRBJ1-6; D ambiguous. Trimming stripped 5 bases from V and 14 bases from J, with 10 bases between. This CDR3 comprises 11 residues.

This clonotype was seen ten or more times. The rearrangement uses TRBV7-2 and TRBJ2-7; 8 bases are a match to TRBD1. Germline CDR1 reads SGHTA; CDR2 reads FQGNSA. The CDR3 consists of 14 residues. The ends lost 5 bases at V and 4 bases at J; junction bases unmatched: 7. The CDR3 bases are TGTGCCAGCAGCAGACCGGGACAGGTGTACGAGCAGTACTTC. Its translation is CASSRPGQVYEQYF. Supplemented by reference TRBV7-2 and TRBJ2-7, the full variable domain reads GAGVSQSPSNKVTEKGKDVELRCDPISGHTALYWYRQSLGQGLEFLIYFQGNSAPDKSGLPSDRFSAERTGGSVSTLTIQRTQQEDSAVYLCASSRPGQVYEQYFGPGTRLTVT.

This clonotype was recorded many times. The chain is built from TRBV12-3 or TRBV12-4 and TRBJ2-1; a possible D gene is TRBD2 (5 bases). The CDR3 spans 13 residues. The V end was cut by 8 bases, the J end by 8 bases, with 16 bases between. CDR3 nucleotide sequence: TGTGCCAGCGGTCGGACTTTTATCGATGAGCAGTTCTTC. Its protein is CASGRTFIDEQFF.

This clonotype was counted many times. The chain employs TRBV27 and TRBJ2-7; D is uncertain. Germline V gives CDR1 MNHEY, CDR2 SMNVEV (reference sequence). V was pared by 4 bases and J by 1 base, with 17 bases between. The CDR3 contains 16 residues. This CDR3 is CASSSLVGRNSYEQYF. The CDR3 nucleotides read TGTGCCAGCAGTTCCCTTGTCGGCAGGAATTCCTACGAGCAGTACTTC.

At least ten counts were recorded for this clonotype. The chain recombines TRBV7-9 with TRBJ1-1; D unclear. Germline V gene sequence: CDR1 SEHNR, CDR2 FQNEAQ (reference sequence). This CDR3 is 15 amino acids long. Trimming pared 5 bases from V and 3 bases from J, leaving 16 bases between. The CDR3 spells CASSILTGRDTEAFF. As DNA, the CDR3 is TGTGCCAGCAGCATATTGACTGGGAGGGACACTGAAGCTTTCTTT.

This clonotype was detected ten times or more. CDR3 nucleotides: TGTGCCAGCAGTTACTCGAGAGGGTTCTACGAGCAGTACTTC. Translating gives CASSYSRGFYEQYF. The chain is built from TRBV6-5 and TRBJ2-7; D possibly corresponds to TRBD2 (5 bases). The CDR3 runs 14 residues. V was trimmed by 0 bases and J by 3 bases, leaving 9 bases between them. Germline V gene sequence: CDR1 MNHEY, CDR2 SVGAGI.